This TCR beta chain was captured by sequencing in a study of cytomegalovirus exposure and HLA in healthy donors (dated by TCRdb to 2015 to 2018). Broadly, across the study: An earlier analysis of roughly 610 of the donors reported 276 Gb of sequence data and some 110 million unique TCR beta sequences obtained from roughly 170 million T cells. The number of donors typed differed by locus, with 629-630 for A, B, C, DRB1 and DQB1, more than 500 for DQA1, 606 for DPA1, and 400 to 490 for DPB1. Of the roughly 400 genotyped donors, about 84% fell in the genetic ancestry cluster associated with self-reported Caucasian donors. Rather than using new phenotypic data, the later analysis identified candidate immune exposures from TCR beta sequences and from how often those sequences occurred across donors. To study patterns of TCR occurrence, a later analysis re-analyzed previously published TCR beta repertoires from 666 donors and added high-resolution HLA genotyping. The study used immunosequencing to profile the T cell repertoires of hundreds of subjects and linked those repertoires to cytomegalovirus serostatus. Both class I and class II loci were covered by HLA typing, at four-digit resolution. Among about 410 genotyped donors of the cohort, an average of about 240,000 unique TCR beta nucleotide sequences was sequenced per donor, of which 15% to 20% were non-productive. Besides the first cohort of around 670 subjects, a separate validation cohort made up of 120 different subjects was used. Every discovery cohort repertoire had been produced on one sequencing platform. The study combined high-throughput TCR immunosequencing, statistical association of individual TCRs with disease status, and machine learning to predict cytomegalovirus infection status. Approximately 300 gigabases of sequencing data and 91 million or so unique TCR sequences made up an early release that covered fewer than 650 HLA-typed donors. An earlier analysis of about 600 of the donors used high-throughput TCR beta sequencing to judge whether each TCR beta V gene segment behaved as functional or pseudogenic. The study aimed to test whether cataloging public T cell receptors could reveal signatures of past pathogen exposure. Roughly five DR-DQ haplotypes were treated as single units for association and clustering because of strong linkage in the cohort. A later genetic analysis took genome-wide SNP genotypes for about 65% of the roughly 670 donors and used that subset as a discovery cohort. Donor age, sex, ethnicity and CMV serostatus were compiled together with the repertoire data.

With respect to this clone: What antigen it recognizes has not been identified. The sample holds no much larger clone one base away, and base qualities are not on file.

Findings and caveats that apply to the study as a whole: This cohort had only TCR beta chains sequenced, and the lack of alpha or paired-chain data limited which features could be detected. Correlated functional status among segregating V segments might be attributable to linkage disequilibrium, but an unknown experimental factor could not be ruled out. The earlier analysis of 587 of the donors excluded approximately 17 rarely observed V segments, including chromosome 9 orphons, because counts were too low. According to a later genetic analysis, donors in an Asian-associated ancestry cluster had fewer N-insertions in productive TCRs than the roughly 670-donor mean. Because HLA typing was missing for some donors at each locus, association tests included only the typed subset. Three of the identified cytomegalovirus-associated TCR beta chains were confirmed in vitro to be specific for cytomegalovirus antigens. Assigning TCR associations to individual alleles was difficult when HLA alleles, especially DR and DQ, strongly co-occurred. For the cohort, immune exposure information was limited to CMV serostatus. The classifier was reported to diagnose cytomegalovirus status with high specificity and sensitivity in both the original and validation cohorts. The sequencing pipeline was judged likely to have produced a cluster of highly shared sequence variants as a technical artifact. In an earlier analysis of around 500 of the donors, most TCR beta V segments appeared in productive rearrangements about 90% or about 30% of the time, broadly matching IMGT annotations. In a later analysis, several top co-occurrence clusters were reported to appear linked to parvovirus B19, influenza, CMV and Epstein-Barr virus. The study listed 170 or so TCR beta chains as associated with cytomegalovirus. Because the 87-base-pair reads could not distinguish some IMGT-functional V segments, including TRBV6-2 and TRBV6-3, those segments were excluded. Sequencing depth was assumed to be roughly uniform across donors in the presence/absence analyses, though that assumption may not hold. The authors suggested that the approach could potentially be extended to other disease states and immunological phenotypes. While some public TCRs were present in many individuals, most TCR sequences turned up only very rarely across donors. In a later analysis, TCR association rates were found to vary across HLA loci, with the most associated TCRs seen for DRB1 alleles and the fewest for HLA-C alleles. Most CMV-associated TCR beta chains appeared to be HLA-restricted in a later analysis, and the HLA associations seemed to be driven largely by CMV exposure. At a false discovery rate of 0.05, a later analysis linked around 17,000 TCR beta sequences to specific HLA alleles. A later genetic analysis associated a missense DCLRE1C variant with V-gene and J-gene trimming of TCR beta chains, and an independent cohort replicated the association. A further reported finding was that TCR beta sequences accurately predicted the HLA-A and HLA-B alleles for most subjects in the first cohort. In a later analysis, HLA-associated TCR beta chains were found to be more clonally expanded and to have lower generation probabilities than equally common non-associated chains.

The CDR3 contains 15 residues, cysteine and phenylalanine counted. Only CDR3 DNA remains: 45 bases, in frame from the first base. CDR1 SGHVS and CDR2 FQNEAQ were looked up in the germline V gene. Trimmed from V: 1 base; trimmed from J: 0 bases; junction bases lacking a gene match: 3. The cohort was made up of hundreds of healthy bone marrow donors. All cohort members were sampled while nominally healthy, although unrecorded immune exposures were likely present. The donor was CMV seronegative and was included in the group of 352 seronegative cohort members. Every donor gave a peripheral blood sample, and the peripheral blood mononuclear cells from that sample were used for TCR beta sequencing. The Qiagen DNeasy Blood Extraction Kit was used to extract genomic DNA from the blood cell samples. Library construction relied on the immunoSEQ multiplex PCR assay. The multiplex PCR relied on a mix of 60 forward primers for TCR Vbeta segments and 13 reverse primers for TCR Jbeta segments. Amplification of the CDR3 region of rearranged TCR beta genes was performed with a multiplex PCR assay on genomic DNA. Amplified TCR beta libraries were sequenced as 87-base-pair reads on the Illumina HiSeq System. Under the source paper's analysis protocol: Across the 500 to 850 repertoires, a later analysis counted roughly 77 million unique TCR beta chains, roughly 11 million of which were shared by at least two donors. A nearest-neighbor algorithm error-corrected the raw reads and collapsed the reads into unique sequences, merging closely related sequences to remove PCR and sequencing errors. V, D and J gene segments were assigned by aligning CDR3 sequences to IMGT reference sequences. For a sequence to be retained, a match of at least six nucleotides to both a V gene segment and a J gene segment was required. A rearrangement counted as productive if the CDR3 had no stop codons and remained in frame with V and J, and every other rearrangement counted as non-productive. CDR3 was defined according to IMGT convention as the region running from the second conserved V-encoded cysteine to the conserved J-encoded phenylalanine. Sequences without an unambiguous match to a single V gene segment were excluded from the earlier analysis of about 600 of the donors. In an earlier analysis of 450 to 700 of the donors, V segments were called functional above 56.7% productive rearrangements and were called segregating when the between-donor standard deviation exceeded 5%. A statistical classification framework was built for diagnosing cytomegalovirus status from the catalog of TCR beta chain sequences. A later analysis assigned V and J genes by comparing TCR nucleotide sequences with IMGT/GENE-DB human TR gene sequences. Using the TCRdist pipeline, a later analysis assigned CDR3 sequences along with most-parsimonious VDJ recombination scenarios. A later analysis defined each TCR beta chain by its CDR3 amino acid sequence plus V-gene family, and excluded reads lacking a unique V-gene family. To address suspected cross-contamination and a sequencing artifact, a later analysis removed roughly 640 highly shared, low-generation-probability nucleotide sequences. For each public chain, a later analysis derived a clonal expansion index from normalized ranks of inferred template counts within each repertoire. A later analysis computed generation probabilities with a VDJ recombination model fitted to out-of-frame rearrangements, and checked the results against IGoR. In a later analysis, TCR-TCR, TCR-HLA and TCR-CMV co-occurrence was scored with hypergeometric tests, and a repertoire-size bias correction was applied to TCR pairs. In a later analysis, false discovery rates were estimated by permuting HLA or CMV assignments 20 times. In a later analysis, co-occurring TCRs were grouped with DBSCAN, and TCRdist sequence similarity was added when clustering was performed within HLA-allele-positive subsets. Repertoires with fewer than 30,000 or more than 120,000 public chains, plus five repertoires with anomalous nucleotide sharing, were excluded from co-occurrence clustering. Entries here come from immuneACCESS through TCRdb and include only in-frame sequences with V and J called. Some clones fail to appear in such tables; in the studies checked, an unresolved V gene covers under half of the shortfall, and the cause of the remainder is unknown. The V and J calls and clone size were taken over from that table, and D and trimming were inferred from the DNA. The table for this sample lists 150,000 to 200,000 clones; roughly four fifths of them were counted only once. Of the sample, 1.9% falls within the top ten clones.

The material sequenced was PBMCs. In this chain, TRBV7-8 is recombined with TRBJ2-7, with 7 bases matching TRBD2. This receptor was identified in a woman between 18 and 29 years old in good health and CMV-seronegative. The CDR3 reads CASSLVAGTSYEQYF. The sequenced DNA is TGTGCCAGCAGCTTAGTAGCGGGCACCTCCTACGAGCAGTACTTC.